There are many counts of the clone carrying this TCR beta chain. A 3' RACE protocol on RNA, with unique molecular identifiers, produced the TCR library. Each CDR3 protein gets one entry after TCRdb re-called the 3' RACE reads with MiXCR. The sample includes tens of thousands of distinct CDR3 sequences, approximately 6.1% of them seen just once. The data originate from a study of HIV-infected children after antiretroviral therapy interruption. Overall study: Children were on planned treatment interruption or continuous treatment. Most children had recorded EBV and CMV exposure.

The sample's treatment: PENTA 11 planned treatment interruption arm or continuous ART arm. At least 5 million viable PBMCs were required per cryopreserved sample. Trimming left V 7 bases short and J 1 base short, with 11 bases between. The CDR3 is made up of 13 amino acids. Germline CDR1 reads DFQATT; CDR2 reads SNEGSKA (reference sequence). The receptor was isolated from a pool of human donors with HIV. The chain joins TRBV20-1 to TRBJ1-5; D is unclear. Specimen: CD45RA+ CD4+ T cells from PBMCs, pooled from several time points, collected from a donor given antiretroviral therapy, either interrupted or continuous. The subset is: naive CD4+ CD45RA+ CD45RO- T cells. Here the CDR3 reads CSGVDDSNQPQHF. The CDR3 coding sequence is TGCAGTGGAGTGGATGACAGCAATCAGCCCCAGCATTTT.